Listed here are 19 T cell receptor beta chains from one sample, sequenced in a study of T cell responses to AZD1222 COVID-19 vaccine. This table comes from immunoSEQ multiplex PCR, and its TCRdb copy is limited to in-frame clones, with some not included. The data hold roughly 150,000 clones, with 80% to 90% observed a single time. Specimen: peripheral blood, collected on day 0 of AZD1222 vaccination. The receptors stem from an adult in good health.

This clone was observed a single time. This chain connects TRBV21-1 to TRBJ1-5; the DNA was not compared with TRBD1, the D call given in the table. TRBV21-1 is recorded as a pseudogene. This CDR3 comprises 14 residues. In DNA form, the CDR3 reads TGTGCCAGCAGCAACGGGACAGGGGGCGAGTCCCAGCATTTT. Protein product: CASSNGTGGESQHF.

The V gene is TRBV2, the J gene TRBJ2-7; D is ambiguous. Trimming cost V 2 bases and J 3 bases, with 5 bases left between them. CDR3 length equals 12 residues. CDR1 and CDR2 (germline): SNHLY, FYNNEI. The CDR3 loop reads CASSENGYEQYF. For the CDR3, the DNA is TGTGCCAGCAGTGAAAATGGCTACGAGCAGTACTTC.

The rearrangement joins TRBV10-3 to TRBJ2-3; 9 bases are shared with TRBD2. V lost 6 bases and J lost 4; bases outside the gene matches: 5. This CDR3 comprises 14 residues. Germline loops: CDR1 ENHRY, CDR2 SYGVKD. DNA for the CDR3: TGTGCCATCAGGGAGCGGGGGGAGGCAGATACGCAGTATTTT. Its protein is CAIRERGEADTQYF.

The J gene is TRBJ1-2, the V gene TRBV27, with TRBD1 matching over 9 bases. V shed 2 bases, J shed 2 bases, and the junction held 6 bases outside the gene matches. Germline V gene sequence: CDR1 MNHEY, CDR2 SMNVEV (reference sequence). The CDR3 spans 16 residues. The CDR3 nucleotides read TGTGCCAGCAGTTTACTCGGACAGGGGTTGAACTATGGCTACACCTTC. Protein sequence: CASSLLGQGLNYGYTF.

CDR3 nucleotides: TGTGCCAGCGTCTGCGGGGAGGTGCCAAGCCGGAGACGCACCATATATTTT. Residues: CASVCGEVPSRRRTIYF. The chain employs TRBV6-4 and TRBJ1-3, with D hard to call. Germline V gene lookup returns CDR1 MRHNA and CDR2 SNTAGT. There are 17 residues in the CDR3. Trimming took off 8 bases at V and 9 bases at J, with 29 bases between the two ends.

The chain recombines TRBV2 with TRBJ1-5; D gene unclear. This CDR3 region has 14 residues. Germline CDR1 reads SNHLY; CDR2 reads FYNNEI. Trimming shortened V by 7 bases and J by 7 bases, and 17 bases separated the two germline ends. This chain's CDR3 is CASILSRSGQPQHF. The CDR3 DNA follows: TGTGCCAGCATCCTCAGCAGGTCTGGCCAGCCCCAGCATTTT. The full variable domain, with the rest looked up from reference TRBV2 and TRBJ1-5, is EPEVTQTPSHQVTQMGQEVILRCVPISNHLYFYWYRQILGQKVEFLVSFYNNEISEKSEIFDDQFSVERPDGSNFTLKIRSTKLEDSAMYFCASILSRSGQPQHFGDGTRLSIL.

J is TRBJ1-1 and V is TRBV28, with unresolved D. Trimming left V 2 bases short and J 6 bases short, with 13 bases between. Germline V gene sequence: CDR1 MDHEN, CDR2 SYDVKM. This CDR3 is built from 14 residues. Written as DNA, the CDR3 is TGTGCCAGCAGTTTACTTCCAGTTGGCGCTGAAGCTTTCTTT. Its translation is CASSLLPVGAEAFF.

V usage is TRBV19 and J usage is TRBJ2-1, with D possibly matching TRBD2 (6 bases). The CDR3 totals 15 residues. Germline CDR1 is LNHDA and CDR2 is SQIVND (reference sequence). V was pared by 6 bases and J by 10 bases, with 22 bases between. CDR3 in DNA: TGTGCCAGTAGGATGGACGGGACTCTCCTCGGGGAGCAGTTCTTC. This encodes CASRMDGTLLGEQFF.

The chain combines TRBV14 with TRBJ2-2, with a possible D match to TRBD1 (6 bases). The germline V and J ends were trimmed by 0 bases and 7 bases, with 24 bases remaining between them. The CDR3 has 19 residues. Germline-derived CDR1 and CDR2 are SGHDN and FVKESK. The chain's CDR3 is CASSQDPPRTAQRGGELFF. The CDR3 coding sequence is TGTGCCAGCAGCCAAGATCCTCCTCGGACAGCTCAAAGAGGCGGGGAGCTGTTTTTT.

The V gene is TRBV29-1, the J gene TRBJ1-2; D unclear. Germline lookup yields CDR1 SQVTM and CDR2 ANQGSEA. The CDR3 totals 16 residues. The V end lost 4 bases, the J end lost 7 bases, and 25 bases lay between the germline ends. As DNA, the CDR3 is TGCAGCGTTGTGGTGCCAGTGTCTTTAAATTATGTTGGCTACACCTTC. Amino acid sequence: CSVVVPVSLNYVGYTF.

This chain joins TRBV30 and TRBJ1-6; D is ambiguous. The CDR3 loop spans 12 amino acids. Trimming shortened V by 1 base and J by 10 bases, and 8 bases separated the two germline ends. Germline loops: CDR1 GTSNPN, CDR2 SVGIG (reference sequence). The CDR3 DNA follows: TGTGCCTGGAGTGGAATGGGGTCACCCCTCCACTTT. This translates into CAWSGMGSPLHF.

J is TRBJ2-6 and V is TRBV18; D gene ambiguous. Trimming pared 6 bases from V and 3 bases from J, leaving 12 bases between. The V gene's germline CDR1 is KGHSH and CDR2 LQKENI. This CDR3 is built from 15 residues. The CDR3 reads CASSLYMVGANVLTF. CDR3 nucleotides: TGTGCCAGCTCCCTATATATGGTTGGGGCCAACGTCCTGACTTTC.

This chain connects TRBV27 to TRBJ2-6; possible D gene TRBD2, 5 bases. V was cut by 7 bases and J by 2 bases, with 12 bases left in between. The CDR3 is made up of 15 amino acids. Germline V gives CDR1 MNHEY, CDR2 SMNVEV (reference sequence). In nucleotides, the CDR3 is TGTGCCAGCACCGCGTCGGGGACTGGGGCCAACGTCCTGACTTTC. This codes for CASTASGTGANVLTF.

The chain recombines TRBV5-1 with TRBJ1-1; TRBD1 agrees at 9 bases. Trimming at V came to 3 bases and at J to 3 bases, leaving 9 bases not matched to a gene. The CDR3 loop spans 16 amino acids. Germline CDR1 and CDR2: SGHRS and YFSETQ. The CDR3 DNA is TGCGCCAGCAGCTATTTACAGGGGGCTGGGTACACTGAAGCTTTCTTT. It codes for CASSYLQGAGYTEAFF.

V and J are TRBV7-9 and TRBJ1-3; the match to TRBD1 covers 9 bases. V lost 5 bases, J lost 4 bases, and 9 bases stayed unmatched. CDR3 size: 16 residues. Germline values: CDR1 SEHNR, CDR2 FQNEAQ (reference sequence). CDR3 nucleotide sequence: TGTGCCAGCAGCGGACAGGGGAAGGTATACGGAAACACCATATATTTT. It specifies CASSGQGKVYGNTIYF.

The chain is built from TRBV11-2 and TRBJ1-1; D perhaps matches TRBD1 (5 bases). V gave up 1 base and J gave up 1 base, with 7 bases separating them. Per the germline V gene, CDR1 is SGHAT and CDR2 is FQNNGV. This CDR3 is built from 14 residues. This chain's CDR3 is CASSLVQGNTEAFF. In DNA, the CDR3 is TGTGCCAGCAGCTTAGTGCAGGGGAACACTGAAGCTTTCTTT.

The chain is built from TRBV27 and TRBJ1-1; no clear D gene. The germline V gene has CDR1 MNHEY and CDR2 SMNVEV (reference sequence). CDR3 size: 14 residues. V was cut by 5 bases and J by 0 bases, with 10 bases left in between. CDR3 bases: TGTGCCAGCAGTCCTGATACAGTGAACACTGAAGCTTTCTTT. It specifies CASSPDTVNTEAFF.

This chain connects TRBV4-2 to TRBJ2-2; maybe TRBD2 (6 bases). The CDR3 covers 16 residues. The germline V gene encodes CDR1 LGHNA and CDR2 YNFKEQ. V was trimmed by 0 bases and J by 7 bases, leaving 15 bases between them. As DNA, the CDR3 is TGTGCCAGCAGCCAAGAGTTTAGCGGCACTCTCGGGGAGCTGTTTTTT. Translation: CASSQEFSGTLGELFF.

The chain is built from TRBV14 and TRBJ2-7; D assignment may be TRBD1 or TRBD2 (5 bases each). The V end lost 7 bases, the J end lost 4 bases, and 17 bases lay between the germline ends. Germline CDR1 SGHDN, CDR2 FVKESK. This CDR3 comprises 14 residues. CDR3 DNA sequence: TGTGCCAGCACTCCGGGACCCGGCGTGTACGAGCAGTACTTC. It specifies CASTPGPGVYEQYF.